These 2 T cell receptor beta chains share one sample of origin, sequenced in a study of T-cell memory formation after mild COVID-19. One entry per CDR3 protein, called by TCRdb with MiXCR from the 5' RACE reads. The sample has nearly 250,000 distinct CDR3 sequences; 15% to 17% are singletons. Sample: PBMCs or a T cell subset sorted from them (not recorded which). The receptors were sampled from an adult woman who had mild COVID-19 (a few samples of this study predate the infection). Cell type and time point are not known.

This clonotype showed up many times. This chain uses TRBV7-8 with TRBJ2-2, with 11 bases identical to TRBD2. This CDR3 has 14 residues. CDR1 and CDR2 (germline): SGHVS, FQNEAQ. Trimming removed 5 bases from V and 9 bases from J; junction bases left unmatched: 5. In DNA form, the CDR3 reads TGTGCCAGCAGCCTAGGGACTAGCGGACGGGAGCTGTTTTTT. Translation gives CASSLGTSGRELFF.

The chain combines TRBV5-1 with TRBJ1-1; no reliable D call. CDR1 is SGHRS and CDR2 is YFSETQ in the germline V gene. CDR3 length: 12 amino acids. Trimming shortened V by 0 bases and J by 8 bases, and 8 bases separated the two germline ends. CDR3: CASSLGGIEAFF. For the CDR3, the DNA is TGCGCCAGCAGCTTGGGAGGGATAGAAGCTTTCTTT.